The clone carrying this T cell receptor (beta chain) was seen at least ten times. Arm-PCR with iRepertoire HTBI primers amplified the CDR3 regions for these TCR beta libraries. TCRdb re-called the multiplex PCR reads through MiXCR, storing one row per CDR3 protein. The sample consists of 400,000 to 650,000 distinct CDR3 sequences, roughly 15% of them appearing once. This entry is derived from a study of regulatory T cells in long-lasting Graves disease. Time point reported: newly diagnosed GD, antithyroid drugs for less than 3 months. Researchers made the TCR library from RNA that was extracted from PBMCs. The same data also contributed to another study, on T cells in Graves' hyperthyroidism and ophthalmopathy. That study reports: Investigators excluded patients with uncontrolled infection, other autoimmune disease, pregnancy or lactation. The diagnostic basis comprised clinical symptoms, serum thyroxine and TRAb, thyroid ultrasound and orbital computed tomography. Most expanded thyroid clonotypes above 0.001 recurred in blood.

The receptor's source is a woman between 40 and 65 years old with Graves disease. The specimen comprised peripheral blood mononuclear cells (PBMCs), sampled at new diagnosis, from a patient treated with antithyroid drugs.

The CDR3 DNA is TGCGCCAGCAGCCACGGGACAGGGGGCGACACCGGGGAGCTGTTTTTT. This translates into CASSHGTGGDTGELFF. The chain employs TRBV5-1 and TRBJ2-2, with 12 bases matching TRBD1. J gave up 3 bases and V 4 bases, and 4 bases lay outside the gene matches. CDR3 length equals 16 residues. The germline V gene has CDR1 SGHRS and CDR2 YFSETQ.